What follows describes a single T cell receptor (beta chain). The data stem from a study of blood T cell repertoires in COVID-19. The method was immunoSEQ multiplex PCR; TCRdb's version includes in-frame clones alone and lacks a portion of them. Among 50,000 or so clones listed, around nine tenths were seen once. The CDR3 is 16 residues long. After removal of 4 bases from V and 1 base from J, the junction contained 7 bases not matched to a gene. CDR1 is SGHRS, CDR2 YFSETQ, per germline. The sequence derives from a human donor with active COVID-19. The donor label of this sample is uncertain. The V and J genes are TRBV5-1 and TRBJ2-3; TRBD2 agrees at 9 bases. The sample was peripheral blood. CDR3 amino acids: CASSSQAGGGTDTQYF. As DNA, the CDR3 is TGCGCCAGCAGCAGCCAAGCGGGAGGCGGCACAGATACGCAGTATTTT.